The next 2 T cell receptor beta chains were all read from a single sample in a study of shared clonotypes between healthy human individuals. The protocol was immunoSEQ multiplex PCR, while the TCRdb copy is restricted to in-frame clones and leaves out a portion. The data show about 2 million clones, with about 95% seen just once and roughly 1% held by the top ten. CD45RO-negative cells were positively selected for CCR7, leaving out terminally differentiated effector memory CD45RA+ cells. Sequences were obtained from naive CD8+ T cells sorted from blood. The source is a man aged 18 to 29 in good health.

The chain couples TRBV27 to TRBJ2-5, with D perhaps matching TRBD1 or TRBD2 (7 bases each). CDR3 length: 15 amino acids. The V end was cut by 8 bases, the J end by 1 base, with 17 bases between. Germline V gene data show CDR1 as MNHEY and CDR2 as SMNVEV (reference sequence). CDR3 nucleotide sequence: TGTGCCAGCCCTAGCAGGGGGGGGGCCCAAGAGACCCAGTACTTC. This encodes CASPSRGGAQETQYF.

The rearrangement uses TRBV5-5 and TRBJ2-7; D gene uncertain. This CDR3 comprises 14 residues. The V and J ends lost 4 bases and 2 bases respectively, with 13 bases between them. In germline, CDR1 is SGHKS, CDR2 YYEKEE (reference sequence). The DNA of the CDR3 is TGTGCCAGCAGCAGGGATGTATCGACCTACGAGCAGTACTTC. It translates to CASSRDVSTYEQYF. The full variable domain, in which reference TRBV5-5 and TRBJ2-7 provide the parts outside the CDR3, is DAGVTQSPTHLIKTRGQQVTLRCSPISGHKSVSWYQQVLGQGPQFIFQYYEKEERGRGNFPDRFSARQFPNYSSELNVNALLLGDSALYLCASSRDVSTYEQYFGPGTRLTVT.